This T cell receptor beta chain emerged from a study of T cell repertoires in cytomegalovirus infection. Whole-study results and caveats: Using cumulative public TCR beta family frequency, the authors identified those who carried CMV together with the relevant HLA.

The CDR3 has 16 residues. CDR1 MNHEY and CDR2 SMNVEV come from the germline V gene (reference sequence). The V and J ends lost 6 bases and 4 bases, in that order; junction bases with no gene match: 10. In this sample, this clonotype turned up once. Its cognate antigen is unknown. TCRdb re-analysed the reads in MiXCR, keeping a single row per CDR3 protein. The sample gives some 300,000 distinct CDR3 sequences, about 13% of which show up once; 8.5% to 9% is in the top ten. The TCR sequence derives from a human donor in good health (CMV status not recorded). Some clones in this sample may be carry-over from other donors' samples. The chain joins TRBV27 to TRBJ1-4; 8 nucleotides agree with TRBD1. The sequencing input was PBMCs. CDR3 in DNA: TGTGCCAGCAGCCCCGGAACCGACAGGGGTAATGAAAAACTGTTTTTT. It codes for CASSPGTDRGNEKLFF. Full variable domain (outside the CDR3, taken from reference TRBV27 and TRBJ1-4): EAQVTQNPRYLITVTGKKLTVTCSQNMNHEYMSWYRQDPGLGLRQIYYSMNVEVTDKGDVPEGYKVSRKEKRNFPLILESPSPNQTSLYFCASSPGTDRGNEKLFFGSGTQLSVL.